A selection of T cell receptor beta chains follows, all from one sample in a study of T-cell memory formation after mild COVID-19. One entry per CDR3 protein, called by TCRdb with MiXCR from the 5' RACE reads. In the table there are about 150,000 distinct CDR3 sequences, around 13% of which are singletons. Material: PBMCs or a T cell subset sorted from them (not recorded which). These receptors all come from an adult woman who had mild COVID-19 (a few samples of this study predate the infection). Cell type and time point are not known. CDR3s include the opening cysteine and the closing phenylalanine or tryptophan. Each record gives: D gene, J gene, V gene, clone size, CDR3 DNA, CDR3 protein. D genes are given only for firm matches. A row's size may be missing; if present it is once, few, many or a size class.

d_gene: NA
j_gene: TRBJ2-6
v_gene: TRBV27
abundance: NA
CDR3nt: TGTGCCAGCGTCAGTTGGGCCAACGTCCTGACTTTC
CDR3aa: CASVSWANVLTF

d_gene: NA
j_gene: TRBJ2-3
v_gene: TRBV7-2
abundance: few
CDR3nt: TGTGCCAGCCGCTTCGCTGGGACAGATACGCAGTATTTT
CDR3aa: CASRFAGTDTQYF

d_gene: NA
j_gene: TRBJ2-5
v_gene: TRBV20-1
abundance: many
CDR3nt: TGCAGTGCTAGAGTCGTAGGGGCGGTTGCGGAGACCCAGTACTTC
CDR3aa: CSARVVGAVAETQYF

d_gene: NA
j_gene: TRBJ1-5
v_gene: TRBV9
abundance: NA
CDR3nt: TGTGCCAGCGGCGAGGGGGGTCGGAGCAATCAGCCCCAGCATTTT
CDR3aa: CASGEGGRSNQPQHF

d_gene: NA
j_gene: TRBJ2-4
v_gene: TRBV5-5
abundance: many
CDR3nt: TGTGCCAGCAGCTTATCAGGGTCTGACATTCAGTACTTC
CDR3aa: CASSLSGSDIQYF

d_gene: TRBD2
j_gene: TRBJ2-7
v_gene: TRBV6-5
abundance: few
CDR3nt: TGTGCCAGCACCGGGAGGTATCCCTACGAGCAGTACTTC
CDR3aa: CASTGRYPYEQYF

d_gene: TRBD1
j_gene: TRBJ1-6
v_gene: TRBV7-2
abundance: few
CDR3nt: TGTGCCAGCAGCTACGGGACAGGCAATTCACCCCTCCACTTT
CDR3aa: CASSYGTGNSPLHF

d_gene: NA
j_gene: TRBJ2-7
v_gene: TRBV13
abundance: few
CDR3nt: TGTGCCAGCAGCTCCCACACAGGGAGTGCTTCGTACGAGCAGTACTTC
CDR3aa: CASSSHTGSASYEQYF

d_gene: TRBD1
j_gene: TRBJ1-5
v_gene: TRBV4-1
abundance: few
CDR3nt: TGCGCCAGCAGCCAAGATCCGGGACAGTTTAGCAATCAGCCCCAGCATTTT
CDR3aa: CASSQDPGQFSNQPQHF

d_gene: NA
j_gene: TRBJ1-1
v_gene: TRBV27
abundance: NA
CDR3nt: TGTGCCAGCAGTCCCGACAGTTATACCACTGAAGCTTTCTTT
CDR3aa: CASSPDSYTTEAFF

d_gene: NA
j_gene: TRBJ1-2
v_gene: TRBV7-9
abundance: few
CDR3nt: TGTGCCAGCAGCTTACCCGGCCAACTCGACAAAACTAACTATGGCTACACCTTC
CDR3aa: CASSLPGQLDKTNYGYTF

d_gene: NA
j_gene: TRBJ1-6
v_gene: TRBV12-3/TRBV12-4
abundance: NA
CDR3nt: TGTGCCAGCAGCGCGGGGCCCAATAATTCACCCCTCCACTTT
CDR3aa: CASSAGPNNSPLHF

d_gene: NA
j_gene: TRBJ1-1
v_gene: TRBV24-1
abundance: many
CDR3nt: TGTGCCACCAGTGAAGGCTCTCGGAACACTGAAGCTTTCTTT
CDR3aa: CATSEGSRNTEAFF

d_gene: TRBD1
j_gene: TRBJ1-2
v_gene: TRBV7-9
abundance: NA
CDR3nt: TGTGCCAGCAGCCCCAGGGACAGCGGCTATGGCTACACCTTC
CDR3aa: CASSPRDSGYGYTF

d_gene: NA
j_gene: TRBJ1-1
v_gene: TRBV10-3
abundance: few
CDR3nt: TGTGCCATCAGTGAAGGAGGCGTCGGGGTGGCTTTCTTT
CDR3aa: CAISEGGVGVAFF

d_gene: NA
j_gene: TRBJ1-2
v_gene: TRBV2
abundance: few
CDR3nt: TGTGCCAGCAGGAATAATCCGGGACAAGGATATGGCTACACCTTC
CDR3aa: CASRNNPGQGYGYTF

d_gene: NA
j_gene: TRBJ2-5
v_gene: TRBV12-3/TRBV12-4
abundance: NA
CDR3nt: TGTGCCAGCAGTTTGGGAGTGGGTTTGGGGTTACAAGAGACCCAGTACTTC
CDR3aa: CASSLGVGLGLQETQYF

d_gene: TRBD1
j_gene: TRBJ1-3
v_gene: TRBV18
abundance: NA
CDR3nt: TGTGCCAGCTCGCCAGACAGGGCCTCTGGAAACACCATATATTTT
CDR3aa: CASSPDRASGNTIYF

d_gene: TRBD2
j_gene: TRBJ2-3
v_gene: TRBV7-9
abundance: few
CDR3nt: TGTGCCAGCAGCTCAGGGACTAGCGGGAGAGGAAGCACAGATACGCAGTATTTT
CDR3aa: CASSSGTSGRGSTDTQYF

d_gene: NA
j_gene: TRBJ2-1
v_gene: TRBV30
abundance: NA
CDR3nt: TGTGCCTGGAGTTCACTTAATGGGCACAATGAGCAGTTCTTC
CDR3aa: CAWSSLNGHNEQFF

d_gene: NA
j_gene: TRBJ1-2
v_gene: TRBV5-1
abundance: few
CDR3nt: TGCGCCAGCAGCTCGGAGGCTACCAGCCGGAGCTACACCTTC
CDR3aa: CASSSEATSRSYTF

d_gene: TRBD1
j_gene: TRBJ1-2
v_gene: TRBV12-3/TRBV12-4
abundance: few
CDR3nt: TGTGCCAGCAGTGAGACAGGGATGGACGGCTACACCTTC
CDR3aa: CASSETGMDGYTF

d_gene: TRBD1
j_gene: TRBJ2-3
v_gene: TRBV7-9
abundance: NA
CDR3nt: TGTGCCAGCAGCCAGGGACAGGGGTACACAGATACGCAGTATTTT
CDR3aa: CASSQGQGYTDTQYF

d_gene: NA
j_gene: TRBJ1-5
v_gene: TRBV12-3/TRBV12-4
abundance: few
CDR3nt: TGTGCCAGCACCTCGGGGGAGCCCCAGCATTTT
CDR3aa: CASTSGEPQHF

d_gene: NA
j_gene: TRBJ2-6
v_gene: TRBV7-9
abundance: NA
CDR3nt: TGTGCCAGCAGCCAAGATGGGGGAATCTCTGGGGCCAACGTCCTGACTTTC
CDR3aa: CASSQDGGISGANVLTF

d_gene: NA
j_gene: TRBJ2-5
v_gene: TRBV4-2
abundance: NA
CDR3nt: TGTGCCAGCAGCCTACGTGGGACGTCACAAGAGACCCAGTACTTC
CDR3aa: CASSLRGTSQETQYF

d_gene: NA
j_gene: TRBJ2-7
v_gene: TRBV5-1
abundance: NA
CDR3nt: TGCGCCAGCAGCCCGGCGGGGGCTGGTCCCATCTACGAGCAGTACTTC
CDR3aa: CASSPAGAGPIYEQYF

d_gene: TRBD1
j_gene: TRBJ2-5
v_gene: TRBV7-6
abundance: few
CDR3nt: TGTGCCAGCAGCTTATTCTTGCGGACAGGGCTCGAAGAGACCCAGTACTTC
CDR3aa: CASSLFLRTGLEETQYF

d_gene: TRBD1
j_gene: TRBJ1-2
v_gene: TRBV2
abundance: NA
CDR3nt: TGTGCCAGCAGTGAAAGGACAGGGTCCGAGTTTGGCTACACCTTC
CDR3aa: CASSERTGSEFGYTF

d_gene: TRBD1
j_gene: TRBJ1-2
v_gene: TRBV20-1
abundance: NA
CDR3nt: TGCAGTGCTAGAACACAGGGGCAGATGGGAGTCTATGGCTACACCTTC
CDR3aa: CSARTQGQMGVYGYTF

d_gene: NA
j_gene: TRBJ2-3
v_gene: TRBV23-1
abundance: once
CDR3nt: TGCGCCAGCCCAGTCGACCTGGACAGCGACACTGGAGGGTCCACAGATACGCAGTATTTT
CDR3aa: CASPVDLDSDTGGSTDTQYF

d_gene: NA
j_gene: TRBJ2-1
v_gene: TRBV5-1
abundance: many
CDR3nt: TGCGCCAGCAGCTTGGACGAGCCTACCGACAATGAGCAGTTCTTC
CDR3aa: CASSLDEPTDNEQFF

d_gene: NA
j_gene: TRBJ2-2
v_gene: TRBV24-1
abundance: few
CDR3nt: TGTGCCACCAGTGGATTCAGGGCCGGGGAGCTGTTTTTT
CDR3aa: CATSGFRAGELFF

d_gene: TRBD1
j_gene: TRBJ2-3
v_gene: TRBV3-1
abundance: few
CDR3nt: TGTGCCAGCAGCCACGACCCGGGACAGGGAACAGATACGCAGTATTTT
CDR3aa: CASSHDPGQGTDTQYF

d_gene: TRBD2
j_gene: TRBJ2-5
v_gene: TRBV20-1
abundance: NA
CDR3nt: TGCAGTGCTCCCCCCTTGCGGGGGGGGGTGGAGACCCAGTACTTC
CDR3aa: CSAPPLRGGVETQYF

d_gene: NA
j_gene: TRBJ1-1
v_gene: TRBV5-1
abundance: NA
CDR3nt: TGCGCCAGCAGCTTGGTAACATCCACGAACACTGAAGCTTTCTTT
CDR3aa: CASSLVTSTNTEAFF

d_gene: TRBD2
j_gene: TRBJ2-7
v_gene: TRBV13
abundance: NA
CDR3nt: TGTGCCAGCAGCTCCTCTAGCGGGAGTCTCGACGAGCAGTACTTC
CDR3aa: CASSSSSGSLDEQYF

d_gene: TRBD1
j_gene: TRBJ2-1
v_gene: TRBV12-3/TRBV12-4
abundance: few
CDR3nt: TGTGCCAGCAGTTTAGTGGGGACAGGTCCCAATGAGCAGTTCTTC
CDR3aa: CASSLVGTGPNEQFF

d_gene: NA
j_gene: TRBJ1-2
v_gene: TRBV3-1
abundance: few
CDR3nt: TGTGCCACCCATTCTGGAGGGAATGGCTACACCTTC
CDR3aa: CATHSGGNGYTF

d_gene: NA
j_gene: TRBJ2-5
v_gene: TRBV15
abundance: many
CDR3nt: TGTGCCACCAGCAGAGACCCAGGCTACCAAGAGACCCAGTACTTC
CDR3aa: CATSRDPGYQETQYF

d_gene: NA
j_gene: TRBJ2-3
v_gene: TRBV27
abundance: few
CDR3nt: TGTGCCAGCAGCCCCTATGTGGGAGATACGCAGTATTTT
CDR3aa: CASSPYVGDTQYF

d_gene: NA
j_gene: TRBJ2-1
v_gene: TRBV4-3
abundance: few
CDR3nt: TGCGCCAGCAGCCAAGTGGTTGTTAACTACAATGAGCAGTTCTTC
CDR3aa: CASSQVVVNYNEQFF

d_gene: NA
j_gene: TRBJ1-6
v_gene: TRBV30
abundance: few
CDR3nt: TGTGCCTCGACCAAACCGGCTTCACCCCTCCACTTT
CDR3aa: CASTKPASPLHF

d_gene: TRBD1
j_gene: TRBJ2-2
v_gene: TRBV4-3
abundance: NA
CDR3nt: TGCGCCAGCAGCCAAGATGGAACAGGGGGGACCGGGGAGCTGTTTTTT
CDR3aa: CASSQDGTGGTGELFF

d_gene: NA
j_gene: TRBJ2-2
v_gene: TRBV5-4
abundance: NA
CDR3nt: TGTGCCAGCAGCTTGGGACAAAGGAGCACCGGGGAGCTGTTTTTT
CDR3aa: CASSLGQRSTGELFF

d_gene: NA
j_gene: TRBJ2-3
v_gene: TRBV12-3/TRBV12-4
abundance: few
CDR3nt: TGTGCCAGCAGTTTAGGTAGCATGGGCACAGATACGCAGTATTTT
CDR3aa: CASSLGSMGTDTQYF

d_gene: TRBD1
j_gene: TRBJ2-2
v_gene: TRBV7-2
abundance: NA
CDR3nt: TGTGCCAGCAGTCGCCGGGACAGGGACACCGGGGAGCTGTTTTTT
CDR3aa: CASSRRDRDTGELFF

d_gene: NA
j_gene: TRBJ1-2
v_gene: TRBV12-3/TRBV12-4
abundance: NA
CDR3nt: TGTGCCAGCAGTTTCTCCGGAAAGTGGGTGGATGGCTACACCTTC
CDR3aa: CASSFSGKWVDGYTF

d_gene: NA
j_gene: TRBJ2-2
v_gene: TRBV5-1
abundance: many
CDR3nt: TGCGCCAGCAGCCCCCTAAGGGGAGCCACCGGGGAGCTGTTTTTT
CDR3aa: CASSPLRGATGELFF

d_gene: NA
j_gene: TRBJ2-7
v_gene: TRBV4-3
abundance: few
CDR3nt: TGCGCCAGCAGCCAAGAAGGCCGGAGGGAGCCTTTC
CDR3aa: CASSQEGRREPF

d_gene: NA
j_gene: TRBJ1-2
v_gene: TRBV27
abundance: NA
CDR3nt: TGTGCCAGCAGTTCCGACAGGCTGGACGATTTGAGCTATGGCTACACCTTC
CDR3aa: CASSSDRLDDLSYGYTF

d_gene: NA
j_gene: TRBJ2-2
v_gene: TRBV18
abundance: NA
CDR3nt: TGTGCCAGCTCACCAGAGTCCAGGGTGAACACCGGGGAGCTGTTTTTT
CDR3aa: CASSPESRVNTGELFF